Sequencing of this T cell receptor (beta chain) was carried out in a study of shared clonotypes between healthy human individuals. The repertoire was sequenced with immunoSEQ multiplex PCR; TCRdb's copy has only in-frame clones and lacks some. The sample contains 1,400,000 or so clones, approximately 98.5% of which appear only once. For this clone: Its antigen is unknown.

The CDR3 runs 14 residues. Germline CDR1 SNHLY, CDR2 FYNNEI. The J segment lost 0 bases and the V segment lost 7 bases, leaving 3 bases of the junction unmatched. General study findings and limits: Estimated richness values were generally larger in naive subsets than in memory subsets.

The source of this sequence is a young man in good health. The rearrangement joins TRBV2 to TRBJ2-3, with TRBD1 identical over 8 bases. The sequencing input was naive CD4+ T cells sorted from blood. Described subset: CD45RA+ positively selected. This CDR3 reads CASTRGPSTDTQYF. The CDR3 DNA is TGTGCCAGCACCAGGGGGCCTAGCACAGATACGCAGTATTTT.